These T cell receptor beta chains were read from a single sample in a study of shared clonotypes between healthy human individuals. Clones were sequenced by immunoSEQ multiplex PCR, and TCRdb holds only the in-frame ones, with some missing. The sample yields about 500,000 clones, roughly 80% seen once. The sample taken for sequencing was PBMCs. The source is a woman in her 40s in good health. Some clones in this sample may be carry-over from other donors' samples. Each CDR3 is given with its conserved first and last residue. The D gene is left open where the match is weak. Size is omitted from some rows. Given values are once, few, many or a class for expanded clones.

size: many
V: TRBV6-1
D: .
J: TRBJ2-7
CDR3: CASTRTGTHYEQYF

size: .
V: TRBV7-2
D: .
J: TRBJ2-1
CDR3: CASSPTNREQFF

size: .
V: TRBV7-9
D: .
J: TRBJ1-4
CDR3: CASSGDLGVLFF

size: .
V: TRBV5-4
D: TRBD1
J: TRBJ1-4
CDR3: CASSLAGTVGLNEKLFF

size: .
V: TRBV4-1
D: TRBD2
J: TRBJ2-7
CDR3: CASSQGTTSGFYEQYF

size: .
V: TRBV27
D: .
J: TRBJ2-2
CDR3: CASSFSGYGELFF

size: .
V: TRBV7-9
D: TRBD2
J: TRBJ2-5
CDR3: CASSWSSGSEETQYF

size: .
V: TRBV9
D: .
J: TRBJ2-1
CDR3: CASSVGGDTNNEQFF

size: .
V: TRBV28
D: .
J: TRBJ2-7
CDR3: CASLGDHEQYF

size: many
V: TRBV19
D: .
J: TRBJ1-1
CDR3: CATQDFPNTEAFF

size: .
V: TRBV28
D: TRBD2
J: TRBJ2-7
CDR3: CASSLNPGGSYEQYF

size: .
V: TRBV28
D: .
J: TRBJ2-7
CDR3: CASSFRLHEQYF

size: .
V: TRBV7-2
D: .
J: TRBJ2-3
CDR3: CASSLMTGPTDTQYF

size: .
V: TRBV27
D: .
J: TRBJ2-7
CDR3: CASSHRDEQYF

size: .
V: TRBV28
D: TRBD1
J: TRBJ2-7
CDR3: CASSLVRDREIGF

size: .
V: TRBV9
D: TRBD1
J: TRBJ2-7
CDR3: CASSVGVQGSDEQYF

size: .
V: TRBV5-4
D: .
J: TRBJ1-2
CDR3: CASSFGDGFYTF

size: .
V: TRBV14
D: TRBD2
J: TRBJ2-2
CDR3: CASSQDWGLTLTGELFF

size: .
V: TRBV7-3
D: .
J: TRBJ1-4
CDR3: CASSLDPGSGKLFF

size: .
V: TRBV28
D: TRBD1
J: TRBJ2-7
CDR3: CASSYDRDARSSYEQYF

size: .
V: TRBV7-2
D: TRBD1
J: TRBJ2-7
CDR3: CASSLRQGSYEQYF

size: .
V: TRBV7-2
D: .
J: TRBJ2-7
CDR3: CASSLQGSSVYEQYF

size: .
V: TRBV5-1
D: .
J: TRBJ2-1
CDR3: CASSPETSSYNEQFF

size: .
V: TRBV4-3
D: TRBD2
J: TRBJ2-3
CDR3: CASSQDALAGVGGTDTQYF

size: .
V: TRBV19
D: .
J: TRBJ1-1
CDR3: CASSIGQASAPDTEAFF

size: .
V: TRBV29-1
D: .
J: TRBJ1-2
CDR3: CSVVESDYGYTF

size: .
V: TRBV7-9
D: TRBD1
J: TRBJ1-4
CDR3: CVSSLAQGADDGLFF

size: .
V: TRBV2
D: TRBD1
J: TRBJ2-1
CDR3: CASSDPRGNEQFF

size: .
V: TRBV5-1
D: .
J: TRBJ2-3
CDR3: CASKPGPGADTQYF